The clone carrying this T cell receptor (beta chain) was observed a few times. This record belongs to a study of PD-L1 blockade in urothelial cancer. The wider study: T cell content in blood samples showed a median of approximately 140,000.

Data came from immunoSEQ multiplex PCR; TCRdb stores just in-frame clones and leaves some out. Of 35,000 to 40,000 clones listed, over 75% are singletons. The V and J ends lost 1 base and 6 bases respectively, with 17 bases between them. CDR3 size: 15 residues. Germline CDR1 reads SGDLS; CDR2 reads YYNGEE. The clonotype comes from a man between 65 and 85 years old with urothelial cancer. V usage is TRBV9 and J usage is TRBJ2-7; tentative D call: TRBD1 (5 bases). This specimen was PBMCs, taken around atezolizumab (anti-PD-L1) treatment. This CDR3 is CASSVLSGPEGEQYF. CDR3 bases: TGTGCCAGCAGCGTATTGTCAGGGCCTGAAGGCGAGCAGTACTTC.